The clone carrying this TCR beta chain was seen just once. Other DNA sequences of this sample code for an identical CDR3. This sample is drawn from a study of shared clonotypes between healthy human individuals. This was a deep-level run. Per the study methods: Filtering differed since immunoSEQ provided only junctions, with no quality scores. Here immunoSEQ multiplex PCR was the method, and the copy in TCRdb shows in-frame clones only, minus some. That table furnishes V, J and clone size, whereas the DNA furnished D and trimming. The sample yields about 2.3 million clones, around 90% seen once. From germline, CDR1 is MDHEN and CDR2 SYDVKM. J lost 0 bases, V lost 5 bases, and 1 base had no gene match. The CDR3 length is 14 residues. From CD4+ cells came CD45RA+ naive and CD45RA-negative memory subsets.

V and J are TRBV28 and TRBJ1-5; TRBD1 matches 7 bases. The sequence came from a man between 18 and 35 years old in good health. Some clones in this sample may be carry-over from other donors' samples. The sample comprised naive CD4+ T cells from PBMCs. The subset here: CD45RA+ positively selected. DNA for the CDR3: TGTGCCAGCAGTCGGGACAGTAGCAATCAGCCCCAGCATTTT. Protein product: CASSRDSSNQPQHF.